This T cell receptor beta chain comes out of a study of glioma-infiltrating T cells. Trimming took 5 bases from V and 6 from J, leaving 18 bases between them. The CDR3 covers 15 residues. Germline CDR1 SGHTA, CDR2 FQGNSA. Amplification of TCR alpha and beta CDR3 regions from RNA used iRepertoire nested multiplex PCR. TCRdb fed the multiplex PCR reads into MiXCR, producing one record per CDR3 protein. The sample contains about 130,000 distinct CDR3 sequences, roughly 24% of which appear only once. The table lists this clonotype with many counts. The sequenced sample consisted of glioma tissue, nonneoplastic brain tissue, or PBMCs (not recorded which). The source of this sequence is a human donor with low-grade glioma or glioblastoma, undergoing nonglioma brain surgery, or in good health (not recorded which). The rearrangement joins TRBV7-2 to TRBJ2-3; TRBD2 might be the D (5 bases). The CDR3: CASSRGGPPGDTQYF. Here the CDR3 DNA reads TGTGCCAGCAGCCGAGGCGGCCCCCCGGGGGATACGCAGTATTTT.